The 9 T cell receptor beta chains reported below all come from one sample, sequenced in a study of vaccination and CD4 T cells after COVID-19. Indicated time point: late sampling 161 to 241 days after vaccination in a few convalescent patients. The treatment denotes: roughly 11-day PBMC culture with coronavirus spike peptide pools or control peptides (ViraFEST assay). No cognate antigen is known for these TCRs. Sequenced with the Oncomine TCR Beta short-read assay was DNA taken from cultured CD4+ T cells. TCRdb re-called the PCR reads with MiXCR, one entry per CDR3 protein. The sample lists approximately 22,000 distinct CDR3 sequences, around 37% occurring once. The sample consisted of CD4+ T cells from blood, cultured in vitro, taken about 7 months after SARS-CoV-2 vaccination. These TCRs come from a human donor who had recovered from COVID-19.

This clonotype was seen more than once but under ten times. This sequence joins TRBV10-3 and TRBJ2-7; TRBD1 aligns across 7 bases. Germline values: CDR1 ENHRY, CDR2 SYGVKD. The CDR3 totals 11 residues. The J segment lost 4 bases and the V segment lost 10 bases, leaving 4 bases of the junction unmatched. The CDR3, as DNA: TGTGCCACCTTGACAGGGTACGAGCAGTACTTC. Its protein is CATLTGYEQYF.

The chain couples TRBV19 to TRBJ2-7; 10 bases align to TRBD2. The CDR3 length is 14 residues. Per the germline V gene, CDR1 is LNHDA and CDR2 is SQIVND (reference sequence). J lost 3 bases, V lost 8 bases, and 7 bases had no gene match. The CDR3 nucleotides are TGTGCCAGTCAGCGGGAGGGAGGCGACTACGAGCAGTACTTC. It translates to CASQREGGDYEQYF.

In this sample, this clonotype turned up a few times. CDR3 nucleotide sequence: TGTGCCAGCAGTCACCAAGGACGGCGACTCACAGATACGCAGTATTTT. Its translation: CASSHQGRRLTDTQYF. The V and J genes are TRBV27 and TRBJ2-3; D call uncertain. Trimming pared 5 bases from V and 2 bases from J, leaving 17 bases between. The CDR3 spans 16 residues. Germline V gives CDR1 MNHEY, CDR2 SMNVEV (reference sequence).

The CDR3: CATSTYRDIPETQYF. CDR3 DNA: TGTGCCACCAGCACTTACCGGGACATTCCAGAGACCCAGTACTTC. The V call is TRBV15, the J call TRBJ2-5, with D possibly matching TRBD1 (6 bases). In germline, CDR1 is LNHNV, CDR2 YYDKDF (reference sequence). The CDR3 is 15 residues long. Trimming took 4 bases from V and 4 from J, leaving 16 bases between them.

This clonotype has a handful of counts. The gene calls are TRBV20-1 and TRBJ2-7; 12 nucleotides align to TRBD2. The CDR3 covers 14 residues. V shed 1 base, J shed 2 bases, and the junction held 0 bases outside the gene matches. The germline CDR1 and CDR2 sequences are DFQATT and SNEGSKA (reference sequence). The CDR3 region has the DNA TGCAGTGCTAGAGGACTAGCGGGGGCCTACGAGCAGTACTTC. It specifies CSARGLAGAYEQYF.

The rearrangement uses TRBV7-2 and TRBJ1-5; D is unclear. The CDR3 covers 12 residues. V lost 4 bases and J 7 bases, leaving 8 bases between the germline ends. CDR1 SGHTA and CDR2 FQGNSA come from the germline V gene. The CDR3 nucleotides are TGTGCCAGCAGCTCCCGCGGGCAGCCCCAGCATTTT. It codes for CASSSRGQPQHF.

This chain connects TRBV7-9 to TRBJ2-7; the match to TRBD2 covers 14 bases. This CDR3 is built from 18 residues. Per germline, CDR1 SEHNR and CDR2 FQNEAQ (reference sequence). Trimming cost V 5 bases and J 2 bases; bases outside gene matches: 11. The CDR3 protein is CASSMDRGLAGATYEQYF. The CDR3 DNA follows: TGTGCCAGCAGCATGGACAGGGGACTAGCGGGAGCAACCTACGAGCAGTACTTC. The full variable domain, its missing parts supplied by reference TRBV7-9 and TRBJ2-7, is DTGVSQNPRHKITKRGQNVTFRCDPISEHNRLYWYRQTLGQGPEFLTYFQNEAQLEKSRLLSDRFSAERPKGSFSTLEIQRTEQGDSAMYLCASSMDRGLAGATYEQYFGPGTRLTVT.

In this sample, this clonotype turned up a few times. The chain employs TRBV20-1 and TRBJ2-7, with D possibly TRBD1 on 5 matching bases. V was pared by 0 bases and J by 3 bases, with 9 bases between. This CDR3 is built from 13 residues. Germline assignment: CDR1 DFQATT and CDR2 SNEGSKA (reference sequence). The CDR3 spells CSARDPTVYEQYF. CDR3 in DNA: TGCAGTGCTAGAGATCCGACAGTCTACGAGCAGTACTTC.

A few counts support this clonotype. The chain combines TRBV4-1 with TRBJ1-1, with D hard to call. The CDR3 runs 14 residues. The V end lost 1 base, the J end lost 11 bases, and 17 bases lay between the germline ends. Germline loops: CDR1 MGHRA, CDR2 YSYEKL. The CDR3 spells CASSQVGSGRDAFF. The CDR3, as DNA: TGCGCCAGCAGCCAAGTTGGGAGCGGACGTGATGCTTTCTTT.